The 31 T cell receptor beta chains below were found in one sample sequenced in a study of tissue T cells after allogeneic stem cell transplantation. Here immunoSEQ multiplex PCR was the method, and the copy in TCRdb shows in-frame clones only, minus some. The repertoire holds 980 or so clones, with 60% to 80% as singletons. The sample was esophageal tissue, taken at autopsy. The receptors were gathered from a female patient between 40 and 75 years old with steroid-refractory graft-versus-host disease after an allogeneic stem cell transplant. Some T cells may have originated in the graft donor.

The V gene is TRBV2, the J gene TRBJ1-5, with 7 positions matching TRBD1. The V and J ends lost 6 bases and 1 base, in that order; junction bases with no gene match: 6. The CDR3 has 15 residues. Germline CDR1 reads SNHLY; CDR2 reads FYNNEI. Written as DNA, the CDR3 is TGTGCCAGCAGAGACAGGGCAGGCAGCAATCAGCCCCAGCATTTT. Its translation: CASRDRAGSNQPQHF.

The V gene is TRBV28, the J gene TRBJ2-7, with unresolved D. CDR3 length equals 13 residues. V was pared by 1 base and J by 6 bases, with 10 bases between. Per the germline V gene, CDR1 is MDHEN and CDR2 is SYDVKM. The CDR3 protein is CASSLSSRAEQYF. Written as DNA, the CDR3 is TGTGCCAGCAGTTTATCATCGAGAGCCGAGCAGTACTTC.

The chain carries TRBV6-1 and TRBJ1-2, with D maybe TRBD1 (5 bases). From germline, CDR1 is MNHNS and CDR2 SASEGT. V gave up 3 bases and J gave up 2 bases, with 7 bases separating them. The CDR3 length is 13 residues. The CDR3 is CASSDRDNYGYTF. CDR3 DNA sequence: TGTGCCAGCAGTGACCGGGACAACTATGGCTACACCTTC.

In its sample, this clone was seen a few times. This sequence joins TRBV27 and TRBJ1-2, with D maybe TRBD1 (6 bases). Germline loops: CDR1 MNHEY, CDR2 SMNVEV (reference sequence). CDR3 size: 14 residues. The ends were cut back, 4 bases at V and 7 bases at J, with 16 bases in the middle. CDR3 coding DNA: TGTGCCAGCAGTTCATGGACACTCAGGGGTGGCTACACCTTC. Translation: CASSSWTLRGGYTF.

The V and J genes are TRBV18 and TRBJ2-7; TRBD2 matches at 7 bases. The CDR3 totals 16 residues. Per germline, CDR1 KGHSH and CDR2 LQKENI. V was clipped by 1 base and J by 2 bases; unmatched bases: 8. The CDR3: CASSPLPGRQTYEQYF. CDR3 bases: TGTGCCAGCTCACCACTACCCGGGAGGCAAACCTACGAGCAGTACTTC.

The chain has TRBV5-1 and TRBJ2-6; D not certain. Germline CDR1 reads SGHRS; CDR2 reads YFSETQ. V gave up 1 base and J gave up 0 bases, with 5 bases separating them. CDR3 size: 15 residues. This chain's CDR3 is CASSLPTSGANVLTF. The CDR3 DNA is TGCGCCAGCAGCTTGCCCACCTCTGGGGCCAACGTCCTGACTTTC.

As DNA, the CDR3 is TGTGCCAGCAGCTTAGATTACGGCAGGTTTCCCTACAATGAGCAGTTCTTC. It specifies CASSLDYGRFPYNEQFF. The chain has TRBV11-2 and TRBJ2-1; no clear D. V was cut by 0 bases and J by 2 bases, with 14 bases left in between. This CDR3 contains 17 residues. The germline gives CDR1 SGHAT, CDR2 FQNNGV. The complete variable domain, with remaining parts taken from reference TRBV11-2 and TRBJ2-1, reads EAGVAQSPRYKIIEKRQSVAFWCNPISGHATLYWYQQILGQGPKLLIQFQNNGVVDDSQLPKDRFSAERLKGVDSTLKIQPAKLEDSAVYLCASSLDYGRFPYNEQFFGPGTRLTVL.

This chain links TRBV10-3 with TRBJ2-7; D remains unclear. The CDR3 sequence is 16 residues long. Germline V lookup: CDR1 ENHRY, CDR2 SYGVKD. V was shortened by 3 bases and J by 7 bases, with 22 bases between the two germline ends. The CDR3 DNA follows: TGTGCCATCAGTGATCTCACGACTTGGAATACTAATGAGCAGTACTTC. Protein product: CAISDLTTWNTNEQYF.

The rearrangement joins TRBV7-8 to TRBJ2-2, with 11 bases that match TRBD2. The ends lost 2 bases at V and 1 base at J; junction bases unmatched: 6. CDR3 length: 18 amino acids. Germline V gene data show CDR1 as SGHVS and CDR2 as FQNEAQ. The CDR3 DNA reads TGTGCCAGCAGCTTATCACGACTAGCGGGGAAGAACACCGGGGAGCTGTTTTTT. Protein sequence: CASSLSRLAGKNTGELFF.

The rearrangement uses TRBV27 and TRBJ1-6; D call uncertain. The V gene's germline CDR1 is MNHEY and CDR2 SMNVEV (reference sequence). V was trimmed by 2 bases and J by 5 bases, leaving 10 bases between them. The CDR3 is 15 residues long. DNA of the CDR3: TGTGCCAGCAGTTTACGGCAGGCCAATAATTCACCCCTCCACTTT. Translation gives CASSLRQANNSPLHF.

The chain's CDR3 is CSVDPNLVTSKETQYF. CDR3 DNA sequence: TGCAGCGTTGACCCCAACCTAGTCACTAGCAAGGAGACCCAGTACTTC. The chain couples TRBV29-1 to TRBJ2-5; D is possibly TRBD2 (6 bases). Trimming pared 3 bases from V and 5 bases from J, leaving 22 bases between. The length of the CDR3 is 16 residues. Germline CDR1 and CDR2: SQVTM and ANQGSEA.

The J gene is TRBJ2-2, the V gene TRBV5-1; D is possibly TRBD2 (6 bases). Germline lookup yields CDR1 SGHRS and CDR2 YFSETQ. CDR3 length: 15 residues. V lost 1 base, J lost 6 bases, and 13 bases lay in between. The CDR3 region is CASSLFATSSGELFF. The CDR3 region has the DNA TGCGCCAGCAGCTTGTTTGCCACTAGCTCCGGGGAGCTGTTTTTT.

The chain uses TRBV19 and TRBJ2-3; D gene uncertain. The germline CDR1 and CDR2 sequences are LNHDA and SQIVND (reference sequence). This CDR3 comprises 17 residues. With 0 bases removed from V and 3 bases from J, the gap between germline ends came to 16 bases. Here the CDR3 DNA reads TGTGCCAGTAGTATAGATCGTACCAGGACGGGTACAGATACGCAGTATTTT. Protein sequence: CASSIDRTRTGTDTQYF.

V and J are TRBV2 and TRBJ1-5; 10 bases are a match to TRBD1. CDR3 length: 14 amino acids. With 4 bases clipped from V and 4 bases from J, the junction kept 1 base outside the gene matches. The germline V gene has CDR1 SNHLY and CDR2 FYNNEI. CDR3 nucleotides: TGTGCCAGCAGTGGGACAGGGGGTAATCAGCCCCAGCATTTT. It specifies CASSGTGGNQPQHF.

In its sample, this clone was seen a few times. The chain couples TRBV6-5 to TRBJ2-5, with a tentative D call TRBD1 (5 bases). This CDR3 region has 13 residues. Looked up from germline, CDR1 is MNHEY and CDR2 is SVGAGI. The germline V and J ends were trimmed by 3 bases and 1 base, with 6 bases remaining between them. CDR3 nucleotide sequence: TGTGCCAGCAGTTATGGGGCCCAAGAGACCCAGTACTTC. It codes for CASSYGAQETQYF.

V and J are TRBV16 and TRBJ1-1; the match to TRBD1 covers 8 bases. With V trimmed by 5 bases and J by 6 bases, 11 bases remained unmatched. The germline gives CDR1 KGHSY, CDR2 FQNENV. The CDR3 sequence is 15 residues long. The CDR3 sequence is CASSKQGGWLAEAFF. For the CDR3, the DNA is TGTGCCAGCAGCAAACAGGGGGGCTGGCTGGCTGAAGCTTTCTTT.

Only a few counts were recorded for this clone. V and J are TRBV10-3 and TRBJ1-6; unclear D gene. The germline CDR1 and CDR2 sequences are ENHRY and SYGVKD. This CDR3 has 13 residues. Trimming took off 6 bases at V and 8 bases at J, with 11 bases between the two ends. The CDR3 DNA follows: TGTGCCATCAGAAGGAGTGGCGATTCACCCCTCCACTTT. It yields the protein CAIRRSGDSPLHF.

V usage is TRBV4-1 and J usage is TRBJ1-5; D gene ambiguous. CDR1 and CDR2 from the germline V gene are MGHRA and YSYEKL. This CDR3 is 16 amino acids long. The ends were cut back, 3 bases at V and 10 bases at J, with 22 bases in the middle. The CDR3 coding sequence is TGCGCCAGCAGCCAGTTCGAGGGCGTCATCCCATCCCCCCAGCATTTT. Translated, it gives CASSQFEGVIPSPQHF.

DNA for the CDR3: TGTGCCAGCAGCACGCCTTTCAGGGGGGCCAACGTCCTGACTTTC. As protein: CASSTPFRGANVLTF. The genes are TRBV7-9 and TRBJ2-6; the D is unclear. Germline loops: CDR1 SEHNR, CDR2 FQNEAQ (reference sequence). Trimming left V 5 bases short and J 4 bases short, with 12 bases between. The CDR3 has 15 amino acids.

The chain joins TRBV7-8 to TRBJ2-7, with 13 nucleotides matching TRBD2. The V segment lost 5 bases and the J segment 0 bases; nucleotides outside the gene matches: 4. Germline V gene sequence: CDR1 SGHVS, CDR2 FQNEAQ. The length of the CDR3 is 16 residues. The CDR3 reads CASSNRTSGGSYEQYF. CDR3 in DNA: TGTGCCAGCAGCAACCGGACTAGCGGGGGCTCCTACGAGCAGTACTTC.

V and J are TRBV24-1 and TRBJ2-7; 7 bases align to TRBD2. The CDR3 is 14 amino acids. Germline V gene sequence: CDR1 KGHDR, CDR2 SFDVKD. With V trimmed by 10 bases and J by 2 bases, 10 bases remained unmatched. The DNA of the CDR3 is TGTGCCACGATAGGGCGGGGGATACCCTACGAGCAGTACTTC. The encoded protein is CATIGRGIPYEQYF.

Concerning this clone: Sequence at one end of the junction differs from germline and may be a read error. V gene TRBV28 combines with J gene TRBJ1-6; D is unresolved. Germline lookup yields CDR1 MDHEN and CDR2 SYDVKM. CDR3 length: 14 residues. Here the CDR3 DNA reads TGTGCCGGCAGTCTCTTGATCGGGGTTTCACCCCTCCACTTT. The encoded protein is CAGSLLIGVSPLHF.

The V and J genes are TRBV18 and TRBJ2-1, with D unclear. Per germline, CDR1 KGHSH and CDR2 LQKENI. This CDR3 is 13 amino acids long. Trimming removed 5 bases at V and 4 bases at J, with 9 bases between. CDR3 in amino acids: CASSTLMYNEQFF. The CDR3 nucleotides read TGTGCCAGCTCAACCCTAATGTACAATGAGCAGTTCTTC. The entire variable domain, with the rest obtained from reference TRBV18 and TRBJ2-1, is as follows: NAGVMQNPRHLVRRRGQEARLRCSPMKGHSHVYWYRQLPEEGLKFMVYLQKENIIDESGMPKERFSAEFPKEGPSILRIQQVVRGDSAAYFCASSTLMYNEQFFGPGTRLTVL.

The CDR3 DNA is TGTGCCAGCACCCTACGGGTGAACACCGGGGAGCTGTTTTTT. Translated, it gives CASTLRVNTGELFF. The chain has TRBV6-5 and TRBJ2-2; no clear D. The CDR3 is 14 residues long. Germline lookup yields CDR1 MNHEY and CDR2 SVGAGI. V shed 7 bases and J shed 1 base, with 10 bases lying between them.

This chain uses TRBV28 with TRBJ2-7; D is perhaps TRBD2 (6 bases). Germline assignment: CDR1 MDHEN and CDR2 SYDVKM. Deletions cut 4 bases from V and 5 bases from J, with 12 bases between. The CDR3 extends over 13 amino acids. The CDR3 nucleotides read TGTGCCAGCAGTTCAGCGTGGGGGGACGAGCAGTACTTC. Amino acids: CASSSAWGDEQYF.

The gene calls are TRBV19 and TRBJ1-6, with no clear D. The CDR3 runs to 18 residues. Germline CDR1 and CDR2: LNHDA and SQIVND (reference sequence). The germline V and J ends were trimmed by 3 bases and 8 bases, with 23 bases remaining between them. The DNA for the CDR3 is TGTGCCAGTAGTATGTCTTTTAGGCCCGAGGTTACCCATTCACCCCTCCACTTT. Translation: CASSMSFRPEVTHSPLHF. Supplemented by reference TRBV19 and TRBJ1-6, the full variable domain reads DGGITQSPKYLFRKEGQNVTLSCEQNLNHDAMYWYRQDPGQGLRLIYYSQIVNDFQKGDIAEGYSVSREKKESFPLTVTSAQKNPTAFYLCASSMSFRPEVTHSPLHFGNGTRLTVT.

V usage is TRBV19 and J usage is TRBJ2-4; the D is unclear. The germline gives CDR1 LNHDA, CDR2 SQIVND (reference sequence). The V end was cut by 1 base, the J end by 0 bases, with 10 bases between. The CDR3 runs 16 residues. CDR3 bases: TGTGCCAGTAGTATAGGAGTGCAGACAGCCAAAAACATTCAGTACTTC. Protein product: CASSIGVQTAKNIQYF.

The CDR3 region has the DNA TGTGCCACCATGGGGGATGCCGGGGAGCTGTTTTTT. This sequence encodes CATMGDAGELFF. This chain uses TRBV24-1 with TRBJ2-2; D may be TRBD1 or TRBD2 (5 bases each). Germline CDR1 reads KGHDR; CDR2 reads SFDVKD. Trimming took 8 bases from V and 6 from J, leaving 9 bases between them. The CDR3 has 12 amino acids.

This sequence joins TRBV19 and TRBJ2-1; tentatively, D is TRBD1 or TRBD2 (6 bases each). The length of the CDR3 is 15 residues. V was pared by 6 bases and J by 0 bases, with 12 bases between. Germline CDR1 LNHDA, CDR2 SQIVND (reference sequence). CDR3 bases: TGTGCCAGTAGCGGGGGCCTGAGCTCCTACAATGAGCAGTTCTTC. Amino acid sequence: CASSGGLSSYNEQFF.

The chain is built from TRBV5-1 and TRBJ2-2; D possibly corresponds to TRBD1 (6 bases). V lost 2 bases and J lost 5, with 13 bases in between. CDR3 size: 15 residues. The germline CDR1 and CDR2 sequences are SGHRS and YFSETQ. The CDR3, as DNA: TGCGCCAGCAGCTTATCGACAGGCTTGACCGGGGAGCTGTTTTTT. It is translated as CASSLSTGLTGELFF.

J is TRBJ2-2 and V is TRBV7-8, with 7 bases identical to TRBD2. The trim removed 7 bases at V and 7 bases at J, leaving 12 bases unmatched. Germline V gene data show CDR1 as SGHVS and CDR2 as FQNEAQ. This CDR3 contains 15 residues. The CDR3 region is CASNSRRLAGGELFF. CDR3 sequence (DNA): TGTGCCAGCAACTCTAGGCGACTAGCTGGCGGGGAGCTGTTTTTT.